This is a list of T cell receptor beta chains from one sample in a study of shared clonotypes between healthy human individuals. Clones were sequenced by immunoSEQ multiplex PCR, and TCRdb holds only the in-frame ones, with some missing. This table has around 1.1 million clones, roughly 74% appearing once. The sample consisted of memory CD4+ T cells from PBMCs. The receptors come from a man aged 18 to 29 in good health. Some clones in this sample may be carry-over from other donors' samples. The CDR3 runs from the conserved cysteine through the conserved F or W. The D gene is left open where the match is weak. Size is omitted from some rows. Given values are once, few, many or a class for expanded clones.

d_call	v_call	clone_size	j_call	cdr3_nt	cdr3_aa
.	TRBV2	.	TRBJ1-1	TGTGCCAGCAAGTTTGAGACTGAAGCTTTCTTT	CASKFETEAFF
.	TRBV18	.	TRBJ2-2	TGTGCCAGCTCACCACGTGTCGGGAGCAACACCGGGGAGCTGTTTTTT	CASSPRVGSNTGELFF
TRBD1	TRBV6-1	.	TRBJ2-7	TGTGCCAGCAGTGAATTCAGGACAGGGTCAAAGGAGCAGTACTTC	CASSEFRTGSKEQYF
.	TRBV6-1	.	TRBJ1-1	TGTGCCAGCAGCCGGGAAATAAGCACTGAAGCTTTCTTT	CASSREISTEAFF
.	TRBV5-8	.	TRBJ2-1	TGTGCCAGCAGCCGCGGTAGCGTAACCTACAATGAGCAGTTCTTC	CASSRGSVTYNEQFF
.	TRBV9	.	TRBJ2-7	TGTGCCAGCAGCCCTCTTCGGGACTCCTACGAGCAGTACTTC	CASSPLRDSYEQYF
TRBD1	TRBV4-2	.	TRBJ1-2	TGTGCCAGCAGCCAAGATACAGGGGGGAACTATGGCTACACCTTC	CASSQDTGGNYGYTF
.	TRBV5-1	.	TRBJ1-6	TGCGCCAGCAGCTTACAGGGAGGAAATTCACCCCTCCACTTT	CASSLQGGNSPLHF
.	TRBV5-4	once	TRBJ2-1	TGTGCCAGCAGCTTGGGAGGTCGGAACAATGAGCAGTTCTTC	CASSLGGRNNEQFF
.	TRBV2	.	TRBJ2-5	TGTGCCAGCAGTGGGGGGCAGGGAGAAGAGACCCAGTACTTC	CASSGGQGEETQYF
.	TRBV11-1	.	TRBJ1-1	TGTGCTGCGGGGCGCCGGGGCACTGAAGCTTTCTTT	CAAGRRGTEAFF
.	TRBV30	.	TRBJ1-5	TGTGCCTGGAGCGGGGGGACCAATCAGCCCCAGCATTTT	CAWSGGTNQPQHF
.	TRBV10-3	.	TRBJ1-5	TGTGCCATCAGCGGTGTGGATCAGCCCCAGCATTTT	CAISGVDQPQHF
.	TRBV18	.	TRBJ1-2	TGTGCCAGCTCACCACCGGGCAGGGGAATCTATGGCTACACCTTC	CASSPPGRGIYGYTF
TRBD1	TRBV5-1	.	TRBJ2-7	TGCGCCAGCCAGGGGGAATACGAGCAGTACTTC	CASQGEYEQYF
TRBD1	TRBV5-4	.	TRBJ1-2	TGTGCCAGCAGCTTATCCGGGACAGACCCATATGGTGGCTACACCTTC	CASSLSGTDPYGGYTF
TRBD1	TRBV19	.	TRBJ1-5	TGTGCCAGTAGTACGGGGACAGGGGGTCAGCCCCAGCATTTT	CASSTGTGGQPQHF
.	TRBV10-3	.	TRBJ2-1	TGTGCCATCAGTGAGTTGGTAACAGGGACGAGGGATGAGCAGTTCTTC	CAISELVTGTRDEQFF
.	TRBV7-6	.	TRBJ2-1	TGTGCCAGCAGCTTATATGCAGACAACAATGAGCAGTTCTTC	CASSLYADNNEQFF
TRBD2	TRBV6-6	.	TRBJ2-7	TGTGCCAGCAGTTCCAGGACTAGCGGGAGTGTCGAGCAGTACTTC	CASSSRTSGSVEQYF
TRBD2	TRBV7-3	.	TRBJ2-1	TGTGCCAGCAGCTTAGCTTCGGGACTAGCGGGATACGAGCAGTTCTTC	CASSLASGLAGYEQFF
.	TRBV30	.	TRBJ1-1	TGTGCCTGGATTAGGGGGTTGGGTGCTGAAGCTTTCTTT	CAWIRGLGAEAFF
TRBD1	TRBV5-1	.	TRBJ2-5	TGCGCCAGCAGGCCAGCATCAGGGGGCGCGGGTGAGACCCAGTACTTC	CASRPASGGAGETQYF
.	TRBV6-5	.	TRBJ2-7	TGTGCCAGCAGCCCCGCTTACAAGGCTCGCGAGCAGTACTTC	CASSPAYKAREQYF
.	TRBV2	few	TRBJ2-1	TGTGCCAGCAGTGTTTTGCCCAGCTCCTACAATGAGCAGTTCTTC	CASSVLPSSYNEQFF
.	TRBV19	.	TRBJ2-2	TGTGCCAGTACTAAGCGGCTGAACACCGGGGAGCTGTTTTTT	CASTKRLNTGELFF
.	TRBV14	.	TRBJ1-4	TGTGCCAGCAGTCGATTGGGGGCTAATGAAAAACTGTTTTTT	CASSRLGANEKLFF
.	TRBV19	.	TRBJ2-7	TGTGCCAGTAGTATACCAGGGAACTACGAGCAGTACTTC	CASSIPGNYEQYF
TRBD2	TRBV27	.	TRBJ2-1	TGTGCCAGCAGTTTATGGGTAGCGGGAGGACCCACCAAGGCTAATGAGCAGTTCTTC	CASSLWVAGGPTKANEQFF
.	TRBV21-1	.	TRBJ2-1	TGTGCCAGGCGGGGACGGGAAGGGTACAATGAGCAGTTCTTC	CARRGREGYNEQFF
.	TRBV6-6	few	TRBJ1-1	TGTGCCAGCAGCCTGGGACTCCCCCTTGAAGCTTTCTTT	CASSLGLPLEAFF
.	TRBV30	.	TRBJ2-5	TGTGCCTGGAGCCGGCAAGAGACCCAGTACTTC	CAWSRQETQYF
.	TRBV19	few	TRBJ1-1	TGTGCCAGTAAGGGCGGGAGGACTGAAGCTTTCTTT	CASKGGRTEAFF
TRBD1	TRBV28	.	TRBJ1-2	TGTGCCAGCAGACCAGGGGGTTATGGCTACACCTTC	CASRPGGYGYTF
.	TRBV10-3	.	TRBJ1-1	TGTGCCATCAGTGAGACCAGGGACACTGAAGCTTTCTTT	CAISETRDTEAFF
.	TRBV4-3	.	TRBJ2-7	TGCGCCAGCAGCCAAGAGGACAACTCCTACGAGCAGTACTTC	CASSQEDNSYEQYF
.	TRBV7-9	.	TRBJ2-5	TGTGCCAGCAGCACTATCCGGGGTTACCAAGAGACCCAGTACTTC	CASSTIRGYQETQYF
TRBD1	TRBV29-1	.	TRBJ1-1	TGCAGCGTTGTGGGGGACAGGCTGGGCACTGAAGCTTTCTTT	CSVVGDRLGTEAFF
.	TRBV28	.	TRBJ2-7	TGTGCCATCCGGGGGCCCCCAACGTACGAGCAGTACTTC	CAIRGPPTYEQYF
.	TRBV5-4	once	TRBJ1-1	TGTGCCAGCAGCTTGGCGGGGACCGCCGGGACTGAAGCTTTCTTT	CASSLAGTAGTEAFF
.	TRBV30	.	TRBJ2-7	TGTGCCTGGAGATACGGCAGGGACTACGAGCAGTACTTC	CAWRYGRDYEQYF
.	TRBV5-6	.	TRBJ2-5	TGTGCCAGCAGCATTCTAGACCAAGAGACCCAGTACTTC	CASSILDQETQYF
.	TRBV5-1	.	TRBJ2-7	TGCGCCAGCAGCTTGGCTGCCACCCGCCGGTACGAGCAGTACTTC	CASSLAATRRYEQYF
.	TRBV18	.	TRBJ1-1	TGTGCCAGCTCACCTCCATCGAAAAGTAACACTGAAGCTTTCTTT	CASSPPSKSNTEAFF
.	TRBV6-6	.	TRBJ1-2	TGTGCCAGCAGTTCAACGGGCTATGGCTACACCTTC	CASSSTGYGYTF
.	TRBV30	.	TRBJ2-1	TGTGCCTGGAGTGTAGATCTGTCAGGAGAGCAGTTCTTC	CAWSVDLSGEQFF
.	TRBV9	.	TRBJ1-3	TGTGCCAGCAGCGACGAACAGCCTGGAAACACCATATATTTT	CASSDEQPGNTIYF
.	TRBV2	few	TRBJ1-5	TGTGCCAGCAGTGTTGAGCAGGATCAGCCCCAGCATTTT	CASSVEQDQPQHF
.	TRBV7-2	.	TRBJ1-5	TGTGCCAGCAGCCCCGTGGAGGATCAGCCCCAGCATTTT	CASSPVEDQPQHF
.	TRBV5-1	.	TRBJ2-3	TGCGCCAGCAGCCCGCCACGCGCGGCTGGTGGGGATACGCAGTATTTT	CASSPPRAAGGDTQYF
.	TRBV28	.	TRBJ1-4	TGTGCCAGCAGCCACCAAGGGGTTGGGTTAGGGGAAAAACTGTTTTTT	CASSHQGVGLGEKLFF
.	TRBV5-5	.	TRBJ2-1	TGTGCCAGCAGCATGGGGCGTGATTGGACTCCCGAGGAGGGGGAGCAGTTCTTC	CASSMGRDWTPEEGEQFF
TRBD1	TRBV4-2	few	TRBJ2-1	TGTGCCAGCAGCTCTCAGGGGGACAATGAGCAGTTCTTC	CASSSQGDNEQFF
TRBD2	TRBV30	.	TRBJ2-1	TGTGCCGGGACTAGCGGGAGTGGCAATGAGCAGTTCTTC	CAGTSGSGNEQFF
.	TRBV7-2	.	TRBJ1-3	TGTGCCAGCAGCTTACTAAAATTGGCGAGCTCTGGAAACACCATATATTTT	CASSLLKLASSGNTIYF
.	TRBV19	.	TRBJ2-7	TGTGCCAGTAGTCCCCTAGGGGCGACGGGCTACGAGCAGTACTTC	CASSPLGATGYEQYF
.	TRBV5-1	.	TRBJ2-7	TGCGCCAGCAGCTTGGGTGGGTCGTCCGAGCAGTACTTC	CASSLGGSSEQYF
.	TRBV27	.	TRBJ1-2	TGTGCCAGCAGTTTCCATAAACCTCGCCCACAGGGCCGGGGTGGCTACACCTTC	CASSFHKPRPQGRGGYTF
.	TRBV5-1	.	TRBJ2-5	TGCGCCAGCAGCCCCCGGACGGTGGGTTGGCAAGAGACCCAGTACTTC	CASSPRTVGWQETQYF